This T cell receptor (beta chain) was profiled in a study of memory CD4+ T cells and cytomegalovirus serostatus. Study findings and constraints: Repertoires predicted CMV serostatus with median bootstrapped AUC of about 0.95.

TCRdb's table, derived via immunoSEQ multiplex PCR, lists solely in-frame clones and lacks some. The sample lists around 99,000 clones, 80% occurring once. Single viable CD3+CD4+CD8-CD45RO+ cells were sorted as the memory CD4+ T cells. Donors' CMV status reflects serum IgG against pp150, pp28, p38, p52. CD4+ T cells were isolated by positive magnetic selection. CDR1 is SGHTA and CDR2 is FQGNSA in the germline V gene. CDR3 length equals 13 residues. Trimming stripped 5 bases from V and 5 bases from J, with 10 bases between. Worth noting for this clone: Its antigen is undetermined.

Material: memory CD4+ T cells from blood. The source is an adult in good health and CMV-seropositive. The J gene is TRBJ1-5, the V gene TRBV7-2; D unclear. The CDR3 sequence is CASSQLIYQPQHF. CDR3 in DNA: TGTGCCAGCAGCCAACTCATCTATCAGCCCCAGCATTTT.